Listed here are 25 T cell receptor beta chains from one sample, sequenced in a study of shared clonotypes between healthy human individuals. Sequencing used immunoSEQ multiplex PCR; TCRdb keeps in-frame clones, though not all of them. In the table there are approximately 1,000,000 clones, roughly 80% of which are singletons. The sequenced sample consisted of memory CD4+ T cells from PBMCs. Subset in this sample: CD45RA-negative fraction. These receptors all come from a man younger than 35 in good health. Some clones in this sample may be carry-over from other donors' samples.

The gene calls are TRBV27 and TRBJ2-3; D possibly corresponds to TRBD1 (5 bases). Trimming took off 3 bases at V and 8 bases at J, with 18 bases between the two ends. The CDR3 covers 15 residues. Germline V gene lookup returns CDR1 MNHEY and CDR2 SMNVEV (reference sequence). CDR3 DNA sequence: TGTGCCAGCAGTTTCCTAGGACACCCCGTAGGTACGCAGTATTTT. Translated: CASSFLGHPVGTQYF.

This clone was found once. The chain joins TRBV28 to TRBJ2-7; the D is unclear. CDR3 size: 13 residues. Trimming stripped 2 bases from V and 5 bases from J, with 10 bases between. Germline CDR1 and CDR2: MDHEN and SYDVKM. The CDR3 DNA is TGTGCCAGCAGTTTACGGGCCGGCAACGAGCAGTACTTC. Translating gives CASSLRAGNEQYF.

The gene calls are TRBV28 and TRBJ2-7; D is uncertain. This CDR3 contains 12 residues. Germline lookup yields CDR1 MDHEN and CDR2 SYDVKM. V lost 8 bases to trimming and J lost 2 bases, with 10 bases between them. The chain's CDR3 is CASGGGPYEQYF. As DNA, the CDR3 is TGTGCCAGCGGTGGCGGTCCCTACGAGCAGTACTTC.

CDR3 protein: CAISESASSGELFF. For the CDR3, the DNA is TGTGCCATCAGTGAGTCGGCTAGCTCCGGGGAGCTGTTTTTT. This chain uses TRBV10-3 with TRBJ2-2; D might be TRBD2 (5 bases). Per the germline V gene, CDR1 is ENHRY and CDR2 is SYGVKD. Trimming removed 0 bases at V and 6 bases at J, with 8 bases between. CDR3 size: 14 residues.

This rearrangement joins TRBV15 to TRBJ2-1; no reliable D call. V was cut by 0 bases and J by 13 bases, with 10 bases left in between. The CDR3 sequence is 12 residues long. The germline CDR1 and CDR2 sequences are LNHNV and YYDKDF (reference sequence). The CDR3 here is CATSRDFGKQFF. CDR3 sequence (DNA): TGTGCCACCAGCAGAGATTTTGGGAAACAGTTCTTC. Supplemented by reference TRBV15 and TRBJ2-1, the full variable domain reads DAMVIQNPRYQVTQFGKPVTLSCSQTLNHNVMYWYQQKSSQAPKLLFHYYDKDFNNEADTPDNFQSRRPNTSFCFLDIRSPGLGDTAMYLCATSRDFGKQFFGPGTRLTVL.

V is TRBV11-3 and J is TRBJ2-3; 14 bases agree with TRBD2. Germline CDR1 reads SGHNT; CDR2 reads YENEEA. The V segment lost 4 bases and the J segment 4 bases; nucleotides outside the gene matches: 4. This CDR3 has 16 residues. CDR3 DNA sequence: TGTGCCAGCAGCTCGGGACTAGCGGGAGATTCAGATACGCAGTATTTT. It codes for CASSSGLAGDSDTQYF.

Turning to this clone: A much larger clone lies a single base off, so this may be a read error. The V and J genes are TRBV6-1 and TRBJ2-7; D gene ambiguous. Per germline, CDR1 MNHNS and CDR2 SASEGT. CDR3 length equals 11 residues. Trimming removed 5 bases at V and 5 bases at J, with 7 bases between. The CDR3, as DNA: TGTGCCAGCAGTACGACCGACGAGCAGTACTTC. Translation gives CASSTTDEQYF.

The sample holds a few counts of this clone. This rearrangement joins TRBV7-2 to TRBJ2-5; 7 bases map to TRBD2. Germline trimming cut 5 bases from V and 5 bases from J; bases unmatched to any gene: 14. The CDR3 consists of 16 residues. The germline CDR1 and CDR2 sequences are SGHTA and FQGNSA. The CDR3 region has the DNA TGTGCCAGCAGCCTTAGCCGGACTAGTTTGGGTGAGACCCAGTACTTC. As protein: CASSLSRTSLGETQYF.

The V gene is TRBV11-2, the J gene TRBJ2-1; 9 bases are a match to TRBD2. This CDR3 has 15 residues. Germline V lookup: CDR1 SGHAT, CDR2 FQNNGV. Germline trimming cut 5 bases from V and 4 bases from J; bases unmatched to any gene: 6. The CDR3 DNA reads as TGTGCCAGCAGCCCTTCGCGGGAGGGGTACAATGAGCAGTTCTTC. Amino acids: CASSPSREGYNEQFF.

Only a few counts were recorded for this clone. This sequence joins TRBV5-6 and TRBJ2-1; D possibly corresponds to TRBD1 (6 bases). V gave up 3 bases and J gave up 6 bases, with 19 bases separating them. The CDR3 runs 16 residues. Germline V gene data show CDR1 as SGHDT and CDR2 as YYEEEE. The CDR3 DNA sequence: TGTGCCAGCAGCTGGGGATTTGGTGGGGGCCTCAATGAGCAGTTCTTC. It specifies CASSWGFGGGLNEQFF.

This chain connects TRBV2 to TRBJ1-5; 7 bases are a match to TRBD1. The CDR3 extends over 15 amino acids. Germline assignment: CDR1 SNHLY and CDR2 FYNNEI. Trimming cost V 6 bases and J 11 bases; bases outside gene matches: 16. CDR3 coding DNA: TGTGCCAGCAGCCCTTTAGGGGCAGGGGGAATATCCCAGCATTTT. The encoded protein is CASSPLGAGGISQHF.

This clone was seen once. The chain employs TRBV28 and TRBJ2-5; D may correspond to TRBD1 or TRBD2 (7 bases each). Germline loops: CDR1 MDHEN, CDR2 SYDVKM. Trimming stripped 6 bases from V and 5 bases from J, with 13 bases between. This CDR3 spans 13 amino acids. CDR3 coding DNA: TGTGCCAGCAGGAGACAGGGAGGGGAGACCCAGTACTTC. This translates into CASRRQGGETQYF.

V and J are TRBV15 and TRBJ1-5; D is perhaps TRBD1 (5 bases). Trimming pared 0 bases from V and 7 bases from J, leaving 13 bases between. The germline CDR1 and CDR2 sequences are LNHNV and YYDKDF (reference sequence). The CDR3 consists of 15 residues. The CDR3, as DNA: TGTGCCACCAGCAGAGATTTCGGGGGAGGGCAGCCCCAGCATTTT. The encoded protein is CATSRDFGGGQPQHF.

This chain connects TRBV29-1 to TRBJ2-3; the D gene is possibly TRBD2 (6 bases). V was shortened by 8 bases and J by 1 base, with 10 bases between the two germline ends. Per germline, CDR1 SQVTM and CDR2 ANQGSEA. The CDR3 runs 12 residues. CDR3 residues: CSSWRGTDTQYF. The CDR3 DNA reads TGCAGCTCGTGGAGGGGCACAGATACGCAGTATTTT.

The CDR3: CASSGRGWGTQYF. The DNA for the CDR3 is TGTGCCAGTAGCGGGAGAGGTTGGGGGACCCAGTACTTC. The chain has TRBV30 and TRBJ2-5, with 9 bases aligning to TRBD2. Germline-derived CDR1 and CDR2 are GTSNPN and SVGIG (reference sequence). V was clipped by 8 bases and J by 7 bases; unmatched bases: 11. The CDR3 is 13 amino acids.

On this clone: The CDR3 carries no conserved terminal phenylalanine or tryptophan, so it likely arises from a read error. The limits of the CDR3 on the DNA are not certain, so only TCRdb's listed CDR3 is given. This chain links TRBV13 with TRBJ1-2. Termini included, the CDR3 measures 13 amino acids. Germline V gene data show CDR1 as PRHDT and CDR2 as FYEKMQ (reference sequence). The CDR3 is CASSSTKGWLHLR.

The chain uses TRBV5-1 and TRBJ2-2, with unresolved D. The germline V gene has CDR1 SGHRS and CDR2 YFSETQ. The CDR3 spans 15 residues. V lost 4 bases to trimming and J lost 3 bases, with 13 bases between them. The CDR3 DNA is TGCGCCAGCAGCCAGGACCAGTCCCACACCGGGGAGCTGTTTTTT. Protein: CASSQDQSHTGELFF.

V usage is TRBV7-9 and J usage is TRBJ1-2; 10 positions match TRBD1. CDR1 and CDR2 (germline): SEHNR, FQNEAQ (reference sequence). Trimming took 5 bases from V and 2 from J; bases not matched to a gene: 8. CDR3 size: 16 residues. This CDR3 reads CASSLLRDRGNYGYTF. The CDR3, as DNA: TGTGCCAGCAGCCTCCTCCGGGACAGGGGAAACTATGGCTACACCTTC. Full variable domain (rest looked up from reference TRBV7-9 and TRBJ1-2): DTGVSQNPRHKITKRGQNVTFRCDPISEHNRLYWYRQTLGQGPEFLTYFQNEAQLEKSRLLSDRFSAERPKGSFSTLEIQRTEQGDSAMYLCASSLLRDRGNYGYTFGSGTRLTVV.

This clone showed up just a few times. The gene calls are TRBV11-2 and TRBJ2-7, with 8 bases matching TRBD1. The V gene end was trimmed by 6 bases and the J gene end by 0 bases; junction bases not matched to a gene: 7. CDR1 and CDR2 (germline): SGHAT, FQNNGV. CDR3 length: 15 residues. The CDR3 DNA is TGTGCCAGCAGTCGGACAGGGCAGAGCTCCTACGAGCAGTACTTC. It codes for CASSRTGQSSYEQYF.

V gene TRBV7-2 combines with J gene TRBJ1-4; no clear D gene. Trimming took 2 bases from V and 3 from J, leaving 10 bases between them. CDR3 length: 15 amino acids. Germline V lookup: CDR1 SGHTA, CDR2 FQGNSA. The CDR3 loop reads CASSLMGRSNEKLFF. The CDR3 bases are TGTGCCAGCAGCTTAATGGGTCGGTCTAATGAAAAACTGTTTTTT.

V gene TRBV4-1 combines with J gene TRBJ2-3; D remains unclear. CDR3 length: 13 amino acids. V shed 4 bases and J shed 2 bases, with 7 bases lying between them. Germline CDR1 MGHRA, CDR2 YSYEKL. The CDR3 coding sequence is TGCGCCAGCAGCCGACCCCCCACAGATACGCAGTATTTT. It yields the protein CASSRPPTDTQYF.

V gene TRBV5-1 combines with J gene TRBJ2-7, with 12 positions matching TRBD1. CDR3 length equals 17 residues. CDR1 is SGHRS, CDR2 YFSETQ, per germline. The J segment lost 2 bases and the V segment lost 4 bases, leaving 10 bases of the junction unmatched. CDR3 in amino acids: CASSERWDRGPTYEQYF. As DNA, the CDR3 is TGCGCCAGCAGCGAGAGGTGGGACAGGGGGCCCACCTACGAGCAGTACTTC. The complete variable domain, with remaining parts taken from reference TRBV5-1 and TRBJ2-7, reads KAGVTQTPRYLIKTRGQQVTLSCSPISGHRSVSWYQQTPGQGLQFLFEYFSETQRNKGNFPGRFSGRQFSNSRSEMNVSTLELGDSALYLCASSERWDRGPTYEQYFGPGTRLTVT.

The gene calls are TRBV6-5 and TRBJ2-1; tentatively, D is TRBD2 (6 bases). Per germline, CDR1 MNHEY and CDR2 SVGAGI. Trimming took 0 bases from V and 7 from J, leaving 16 bases between them. CDR3 size: 16 residues. The CDR3 DNA reads as TGTGCCAGCAGTTACTCAGGAGCTAGCGTTTTTAATGAGCAGTTCTTC. This gives the protein CASSYSGASVFNEQFF.

The chain recombines TRBV7-2 with TRBJ2-5; TRBD2 matches 7 bases. The CDR3 is 13 residues long. The V gene's germline CDR1 is SGHTA and CDR2 FQGNSA. J lost 4 bases, V lost 5 bases, and 4 bases had no gene match. The CDR3 DNA reads as TGTGCCAGCAGCCCTTGGGGGGGAGAGACCCAGTACTTC. This translates into CASSPWGGETQYF.

This clone was counted between two and nine times. J is TRBJ1-2 and V is TRBV6-5, with D possibly being TRBD1 (5 bases). From germline, CDR1 is MNHEY and CDR2 SVGAGI. The V and J ends lost 7 bases and 4 bases respectively, with 13 bases between them. The CDR3 totals 13 residues. The CDR3 coding sequence is TGTGCCAGCATGAGACAGCTTGGCTATGGCTACACCTTC. Its protein product is CASMRQLGYGYTF.